These 16 T cell receptor beta chains originate from one sample sequenced in a study of blood T cell repertoires in COVID-19. Using immunoSEQ multiplex PCR, the repertoire was profiled, and TCRdb retains in-frame clones only, with some absent. The sample carries approximately 530,000 clones, approximately 88% recorded once. The specimen sequenced was peripheral blood. Receptors originate from a woman between 50 and 59 years old with COVID-19, enrolled during active disease.

This clone was found a few times. The chain recombines TRBV6-1 with TRBJ2-1; tentatively, D is TRBD1 (6 bases). This CDR3 spans 15 amino acids. The germline CDR1 and CDR2 sequences are MNHNS and SASEGT. V lost 3 bases, J lost 3 bases, and 12 bases lay in between. CDR3 protein: CASSDVGAVYNEQFF. Written as DNA, the CDR3 is TGTGCCAGCAGTGACGTGGGGGCTGTCTACAATGAGCAGTTCTTC.

The chain has TRBV7-9 and TRBJ1-4; D is undetermined. CDR3 length: 14 residues. V dropped 8 bases and J dropped 2 bases, with 12 bases sitting between them. Germline assignment: CDR1 SEHNR and CDR2 FQNEAQ (reference sequence). The CDR3 sequence: CASGVLGTNEKLFF. In DNA, the CDR3 is TGTGCCAGCGGCGTGCTCGGGACTAATGAAAAACTGTTTTTT.

This chain links TRBV20-1 with TRBJ2-1, with 8 bases aligning to TRBD2. The V gene end was trimmed by 3 bases and the J gene end by 7 bases; junction bases not matched to a gene: 14. In germline, CDR1 is DFQATT, CDR2 SNEGSKA (reference sequence). CDR3 length equals 16 residues. The CDR3 DNA reads as TGCAGTGCTAGTTCGGGGCGGGCGGGGGGAAGAAATGAGCAGTTCTTC. It is translated as CSASSGRAGGRNEQFF.

The V call is TRBV2, the J call TRBJ1-1; D remains unclear. The CDR3 is 13 amino acids. Germline assignment: CDR1 SNHLY and CDR2 FYNNEI. The V and J ends lost 7 bases and 1 base respectively, with 10 bases between them. The CDR3 protein is CASNQAPNTEAFF. The CDR3 DNA reads as TGTGCCAGCAACCAGGCCCCGAACACTGAAGCTTTCTTT.

The chain is built from TRBV23-1 and TRBJ1-6; D is possibly TRBD1 (5 bases). TRBV23-1 is flagged as an ORF with uncertain function. The CDR3 loop spans 16 amino acids. V was clipped by 4 bases and J by 8 bases, with 18 bases between them. DNA for the CDR3: TGCGCCAGCAGTCCCTGCCGGCAGGGAAGGGATTCACCCCTCCACTTT. Protein sequence: CASSPCRQGRDSPLHF.

The V and J genes are TRBV30 and TRBJ1-3; possible D gene TRBD1, 5 bases. The CDR3 totals 13 residues. CDR1 is GTSNPN, CDR2 SVGIG, per germline (reference sequence). The V and J ends lost 0 bases and 4 bases respectively, with 7 bases between them. DNA of the CDR3: TGTGCCTGGAGTGTAGGGGTCGGAAACACCATATATTTT. Its protein product is CAWSVGVGNTIYF.

This clone was seen only once. This chain joins TRBV4-1 and TRBJ2-3; 11 positions match TRBD2. With 0 bases clipped from V and 4 bases from J, the junction kept 9 bases outside the gene matches. This CDR3 is built from 18 residues. The germline CDR1 and CDR2 sequences are MGHRA and YSYEKL. For the CDR3, the DNA is TGCGCCAGCAGCCAAGAAGGGATAGCGGGGGGGCGGGCAGATACGCAGTATTTT. This codes for CASSQEGIAGGRADTQYF.

The chain links TRBV14 to TRBJ1-1; 8 positions match TRBD1. Germline CDR1 reads SGHDN; CDR2 reads FVKESK. The CDR3 sequence is 14 residues long. V lost 4 bases to trimming and J lost 7 bases; unmatched junction nucleotides: 8. In DNA, the CDR3 is TGTGCCAGCAGCCCTTTAGGGACAGGTGGTGAAGCTTTCTTT. This encodes CASSPLGTGGEAFF.

The chain employs TRBV10-3 and TRBJ2-2; 10 bases fit TRBD2. The V segment lost 4 bases and the J segment 1 base; nucleotides outside the gene matches: 6. CDR1 is ENHRY, CDR2 SYGVKD, per germline. This CDR3 is built from 17 residues. The CDR3 sequence: CAISGSGGPLNTGELFF. CDR3 sequence (DNA): TGTGCCATCAGTGGTAGCGGGGGGCCCCTGAACACCGGGGAGCTGTTTTTT.

The chain links TRBV6-1 to TRBJ2-7, with D perhaps TRBD2 (5 bases). V was shortened by 2 bases and J by 7 bases, with 21 bases between the two germline ends. CDR1 is MNHNS, CDR2 SASEGT, per germline. This CDR3 is built from 16 residues. The CDR3 DNA sequence: TGTGCCAGCAGTGAATGGCGGGCCGATATTTGGGAGGAGCAGTACTTC. Its protein product is CASSEWRADIWEEQYF.

The genes are TRBV28 and TRBJ1-4; D is possibly TRBD1 (5 bases). V was clipped by 3 bases and J by 8 bases, with 7 bases between them. There are 12 residues in the CDR3. CDR1 MDHEN and CDR2 SYDVKM come from the germline V gene. The CDR3: CASSLGLEKLFF. The CDR3 DNA sequence: TGTGCCAGCAGTTTGGGACTCGAAAAACTGTTTTTT.

The rearrangement uses TRBV7-2 and TRBJ2-5; 8 bases line up with TRBD2. The trim removed 4 bases at V and 4 bases at J, leaving 5 bases unmatched. The CDR3 is made up of 14 amino acids. Germline V gene lookup returns CDR1 SGHTA and CDR2 FQGNSA. The CDR3 DNA is TGTGCCAGCAGCTCGGGACTAGTTGGAGAGACCCAGTACTTC. Translation gives CASSSGLVGETQYF.

The chain couples TRBV2 to TRBJ1-5, with TRBD1 as a possible D gene (5 bases). Trimming took off 4 bases at V and 4 bases at J, with 14 bases between the two ends. Germline V CDR1 and CDR2: SNHLY, FYNNEI. There are 15 residues in the CDR3. The CDR3 loop is CASSALVTENQPQHF. CDR3 sequence (DNA): TGTGCCAGCAGTGCATTGGTGACAGAGAATCAGCCCCAGCATTTT.

This clone was observed once. This chain joins TRBV10-2 and TRBJ1-1; D ambiguous. The CDR3 contains 13 residues. V was clipped by 2 bases and J by 1 base, with 5 bases between them. Germline-derived CDR1 and CDR2 are WSHSY and SAAADI. DNA of the CDR3: TGCGCCAGCAGTGAGAGAGCGAACACTGAAGCTTTCTTT. Its translation: CASSERANTEAFF.

This chain uses TRBV19 with TRBJ2-1; 12 bases map to TRBD1. The CDR3 length is 14 residues. Losses at the gene ends were 6 bases for V and 12 bases for J; bases not matched to a gene: 9. In germline, CDR1 is LNHDA, CDR2 SQIVND (reference sequence). CDR3 sequence (DNA): TGTGCCAGTAGCCCCCGGGACAGGGGGCGCGGGCAGTTCTTC. This encodes CASSPRDRGRGQFF.

The chain employs TRBV4-1 and TRBJ1-1; no reliable D call. The CDR3 is 15 amino acids. The germline V gene has CDR1 MGHRA and CDR2 YSYEKL. Trimming removed 4 bases at V and 4 bases at J, with 16 bases between. CDR3 in DNA: TGCGCCAGCAGCCTAATAGTTAGAGGGAGCACTGAAGCTTTCTTT. Its translation is CASSLIVRGSTEAFF.